This record concerns one T cell receptor beta chain sequence. Its antigen is as yet unknown. Primers for the PCR totalled 60 Vbeta and 13 Jbeta. Assay used: immunoSEQ multiplex PCR; TCRdb lists only in-frame clones, some missing. The repertoire holds tens of thousands of clones, about 65% seen once, with about a fifth in the top ten. This record comes from a study of cytomegalovirus exposure and HLA in healthy donors. General study results and limits: Reports indicate that TCR beta sequences accurately predicted the HLA-A and HLA-B alleles of most subjects. Excluded were some V segments that proved indistinguishable, including TRBV6-2 and TRBV6-3. As was reported, the classifier diagnosed cytomegalovirus status with high specificity and sensitivity. In a later analysis, HLA-associated beta chains showed higher expansion and lower generation probabilities than comparable chains.

Germline V gene data show CDR1 as SGHRS and CDR2 as YFSETQ. The CDR3 consists of 13 residues. V dropped 0 bases and J dropped 2 bases, with 6 bases sitting between them. This TCR derives from a man in his fifties in good health and CMV-seropositive. J is TRBJ2-7 and V is TRBV5-1; D is unclear. The sequenced sample consisted of PBMCs. The CDR3 nucleotides are TGCGCCAGCAGCTTGGGTCCTACCTACGAGCAGTACTTC. Protein sequence: CASSLGPTYEQYF.